This TCR beta chain came from a study of identifying expanded T cells in peripheral blood (dated by TCRdb to about 2019). The study in broad terms: Technical replicates were generated by sequencing separate aliquots of the same genomic DNA pool, with four replicates compared pairwise. Here is what the overall study found, with its caveats: For all healthy donors, the variance in clone template counts between two-week samples rose significantly as total template count increased. The authors expected biological variance in healthy repertoires might increase further over much longer intervals such as months to years. Both the number of clones called differentially abundant and the false-positive rate were significantly reduced by the beta-binomial model across all healthy-donor time intervals. The binomial model flagged about 1.1 differentially abundant clones between technical replicates but 15 to 17 over about 2 weeks and approximately 18 over about four weeks.

No immune events, such as infections, were documented for the healthy donors during the collection period. To calibrate time-dependent variance in a beta-binomial model of T-cell clone differential abundance, blood repertoires from healthy donors were used as a training cohort. The training cohort comprised 10 healthy donors, 3 female and 7 male. On average the donors were about 40 years old, and their ages spanned about 25 to 64 years. Whole blood, obtained from a commercial supplier, was collected from each healthy donor at three time points spaced two weeks apart. For immunosequencing, genomic DNA was extracted from unsorted whole blood. TCRbeta CDR3 regions were profiled with the immunoSEQ Assay using bias-controlled multiplex PCR amplification of genomic DNA. On the study's bioinformatics: The absolute abundance of each unique TCRbeta CDR3 region was quantified after sequences were collapsed and filtered. Differential abundance was tested with a binomial (Fisher-equivalent) model and with a beta-binomial model adding time-dependent variance fitted from healthy donors. Any clone with fewer than 5 combined templates was excluded, and a clone was called differentially abundant if its Benjamini-Hochberg FDR was below 0.01. In the beta-binomial model, variance was expressed as a function of the total template count across the two samples, in the form v = (b*log(k)+a)^2. The table comes from immuneACCESS by way of TCRdb, which keeps in-frame sequences with V and J called. Part of the clones is missing from these tables; in studies checked, under half for an unresolved V gene and the rest for unknown reasons. V, J and clone size reflect that table, while D and trimming were determined from the DNA. This sample comprises 55,000 to 60,000 clones, approximately 89% of them detected only once. The biggest ten clones account for 3.5% to 4.5% of the sample.

Comment on this clone: What antigen it recognizes has not been identified. Nothing much larger sits one base from this clone, and base qualities are not available.

Reading from cysteine to phenylalanine, the CDR3 counts 11 amino acids. Here the CDR3 DNA is all that survives: 33 bases in frame from base 1. CDR1 MNHNY and CDR2 SVGAGI are derived from the germline V gene (reference sequence). Trimmed from V: 5 bases; trimmed from J: 6 bases; junction bases lacking a gene match: 1. The chain links TRBV6-6 with TRBJ2-7, with TRBD1 matching 7 junction bases. This receptor was taken from a person aged 18 to 75 in good health. The sample comprised blood. The CDR3 amino acid sequence is: CASSHRGEQYF. The DNA reads TGTGCCAGCAGTCACAGGGGCGAGCAGTACTTC.